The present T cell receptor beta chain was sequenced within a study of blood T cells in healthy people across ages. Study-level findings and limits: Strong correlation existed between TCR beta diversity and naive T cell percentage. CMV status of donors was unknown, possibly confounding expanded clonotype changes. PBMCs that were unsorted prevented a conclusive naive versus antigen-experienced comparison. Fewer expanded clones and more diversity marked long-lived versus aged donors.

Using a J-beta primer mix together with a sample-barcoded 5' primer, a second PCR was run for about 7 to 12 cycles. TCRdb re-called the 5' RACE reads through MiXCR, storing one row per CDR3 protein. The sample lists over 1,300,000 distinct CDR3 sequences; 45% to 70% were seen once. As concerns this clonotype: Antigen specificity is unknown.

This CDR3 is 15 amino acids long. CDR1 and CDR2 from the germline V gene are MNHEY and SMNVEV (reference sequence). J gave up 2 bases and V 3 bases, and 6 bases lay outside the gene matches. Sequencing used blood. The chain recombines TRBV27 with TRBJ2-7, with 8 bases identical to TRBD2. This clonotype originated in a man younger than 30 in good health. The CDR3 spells CASSFYLAGAYEQYF. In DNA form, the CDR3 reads TGTGCCAGCAGTTTCTATCTAGCGGGCGCCTACGAGCAGTACTTC.